This is a list of T cell receptor beta chains from one sample in a study of T-cell memory formation after mild COVID-19. TCRdb redid the calling of the 5' RACE reads with MiXCR, one entry per CDR3 protein. The table lists almost 350,000 distinct CDR3 sequences, around a fifth of them singletons. The sequenced sample was PBMCs or a T cell subset sorted from them (not recorded which). The receptors originated from a man aged 18 to 29 who had mild COVID-19 (a few samples of this study predate the infection). Cell type and time point are not known. Each CDR3 is given with its conserved first and last residue.

V gene	CDR3 protein
TRBV12-3/TRBV12-4	CASNPSGTVRSPLHF
TRBV20-1	CSARWMVADEQFF
TRBV7-2	CASSSHPLRTYNEQFF
TRBV20-1	CSASEAANNEQFF
TRBV11-1	CASSMRLAGGRDTQYF
TRBV5-5	CASSLEVSGMALFF
TRBV5-1	CASSREGSDTQYF
TRBV5-1	CASSLGGGDGDTQYF
TRBV11-2	CASSLYIGTLSETQYF
TRBV2	CASSEIQATQYF
TRBV5-1	CASSHPSYEQYF
TRBV29-1	CSVMGQLSSYNEQFF
TRBV2	CARRWGTSGGPKYNEQFF
TRBV5-1	CASSQHGAIPQMSGGELFF